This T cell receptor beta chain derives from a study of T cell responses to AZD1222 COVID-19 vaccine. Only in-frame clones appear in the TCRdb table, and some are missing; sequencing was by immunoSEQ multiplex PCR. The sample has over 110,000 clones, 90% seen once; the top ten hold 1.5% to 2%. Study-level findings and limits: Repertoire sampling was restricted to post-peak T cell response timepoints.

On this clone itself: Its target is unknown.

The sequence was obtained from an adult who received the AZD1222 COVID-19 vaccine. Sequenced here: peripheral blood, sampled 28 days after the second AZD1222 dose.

This CDR3 reads CATSDPDRFQETQYF. CDR3 coding DNA: TGTGCCACCAGTGACCCGGACAGGTTCCAAGAGACCCAGTACTTC. This rearrangement joins TRBV24-1 to TRBJ2-5; 7 positions match TRBD1. The CDR3 is 15 residues long. Germline assignment: CDR1 KGHDR and CDR2 SFDVKD. The ends lost 4 bases at V and 1 base at J; junction bases unmatched: 5.